This TCR beta chain was captured by sequencing in a study of monozygotic twins with cystic fibrosis. Some clones are missing from TCRdb's copy, which holds only in-frame ones; the method was immunoSEQ multiplex PCR. The sample comprises 30,000 to 40,000 clones, 96% of which are singletons, and about 0.16% rests with the top ten. Per germline, CDR1 PRHDT and CDR2 FYEKMQ (reference sequence). The CDR3 is made up of 18 amino acids. The V gene lost 5 bases and the J gene lost 2 bases, with 23 bases spanning the gap. The chain is built from TRBV13 and TRBJ2-3, with D possibly matching TRBD2 (6 bases). The specimen sequenced was blood. The TCR originated in a girl between 2 and 10 years old with cystic fibrosis. CDR3 loop: CASSPQVISGVYTDTQYF. Written as DNA, the CDR3 is TGTGCCAGCAGCCCCCAGGTGATTAGCGGAGTCTACACAGATACGCAGTATTTT.